This T cell receptor beta chain was documented in a study of graft-versus-host responses after intestinal transplantation. Overall study context: The transplants performed in recipients were multivisceral, liver-intestinal, or isolated intestinal. All recipients were given anti-thymocyte globulin induction, and tacrolimus and steroids were then administered for about three years. Broader study findings: Present in recipient marrow, GvH clones included some that appeared first in ileum or blood.

On this clone: What it recognizes is unknown.

This table comes from immunoSEQ multiplex PCR, and its TCRdb copy is limited to in-frame clones, with some not included. The top ten clones hold around 23% of a sample with some 14,000 clones, roughly four fifths of them seen once. Germline CDR1 SGDLS, CDR2 YYNGEE. This CDR3 contains 17 residues. V was pared by 0 bases and J by 8 bases, with 12 bases of the junction left unmatched. This TCR derives from a human patient who received an intestinal transplant, so some T cells may come from the graft donor. This sequence joins TRBV9 and TRBJ2-1, with 9 bases aligning to TRBD2. Specimen: PBMCs, collected after intestinal transplantation. CDR3 nucleotide sequence: TGTGCCAGCAGCGTAGCTCAGTCTAGCGGGATACGGTATGAGCAGTTCTTC. It codes for CASSVAQSSGIRYEQFF.